The 24 T cell receptor beta chains given below trace back to one sample, sequenced in a study of breast tumors, draining lymph nodes, adjacent tissues. The lymph nodes were axillary draining lymph nodes from breast cancer patients. TCRdb re-analysed the multiplex PCR reads in MiXCR, keeping a single row per CDR3 protein. The table shows under 250,000 distinct CDR3 sequences, with roughly 32% occurring only once. The sequenced sample was axillary lymph node tissue. These receptor sequences come from a female donor with breast cancer. Some clones in this sample may be carry-over from other donors' samples.

A word on this clonotype: One junction end disagrees with the germline gene, perhaps due to a read error. Written as DNA, the CDR3 is TGTTCCAGCAGCTTATATGGCGCAAAATACGATGAGCAGTTCTTC. This sequence encodes CSSSLYGAKYDEQFF. V is TRBV7-2 and J is TRBJ2-1; D gene uncertain. The CDR3 runs to 15 residues. Per the germline V gene, CDR1 is SGHTA and CDR2 is FQGNSA.

The gene calls are TRBV20-1 and TRBJ1-6, with TRBD1 identical over 8 bases. Losses at the gene ends were 6 bases for V and 10 bases for J; bases not matched to a gene: 11. The CDR3 consists of 14 residues. Germline assignment: CDR1 DFQATT and CDR2 SNEGSKA (reference sequence). The DNA of the CDR3 is TGCAGTGCAACGGGACAGGTGGCGAGGTCACCCCTCCACTTT. It is translated as CSATGQVARSPLHF.

This clonotype showed up many times. The J gene is TRBJ2-7, the V gene TRBV6-5, with D perhaps TRBD1 or TRBD2 (5 bases each). The germline V and J ends were trimmed by 2 bases and 0 bases, with 8 bases remaining between them. Germline assignment: CDR1 MNHEY and CDR2 SVGAGI. The length of the CDR3 is 14 residues. Written as DNA, the CDR3 is TGTGCCAGCAGTTACCGGGACGGCTCCTACGAGCAGTACTTC. It encodes CASSYRDGSYEQYF.

There are many counts of this clonotype. The rearrangement joins TRBV6-6 to TRBJ2-1, with TRBD2 matching over 10 bases. V was pared by 2 bases and J by 10 bases, with 5 bases of the junction left unmatched. The CDR3 runs 14 residues. The V gene's germline CDR1 is MNHNY and CDR2 SVGAGI (reference sequence). The DNA for the CDR3 is TGTGCCAGCAGTTACGCTAGCGGGAGTGTCGAGCAGTTCTTC. This sequence encodes CASSYASGSVEQFF.

The J gene is TRBJ1-6, the V gene TRBV10-2; 7 nucleotides agree with TRBD1. The length of the CDR3 is 13 residues. Trimming cost V 7 bases and J 7 bases; bases outside gene matches: 4. Germline-derived CDR1 and CDR2 are WSHSY and SAAADI. As DNA, the CDR3 is TGCGCCAGCACTACAGGGGAGAATTCACCCCTCCACTTT. This sequence encodes CASTTGENSPLHF.

This clonotype occurred many times. This chain connects TRBV2 to TRBJ2-5; D not certain. This CDR3 spans 11 amino acids. Trimming removed 4 bases at V and 2 bases at J, with 2 bases between. Germline values: CDR1 SNHLY, CDR2 FYNNEI. The CDR3 DNA follows: TGTGCCAGCAGTGCACAAGAGACCCAGTACTTC. Its protein product is CASSAQETQYF.

This clonotype occurred many times. V gene TRBV20-1 combines with J gene TRBJ2-7, with TRBD2 matching 7 bases. J lost 6 bases, V lost 1 base, and 9 bases had no gene match. The germline gives CDR1 DFQATT, CDR2 SNEGSKA (reference sequence). The CDR3 loop spans 14 amino acids. The CDR3: CSARGGGRIGEQYF. CDR3 DNA: TGCAGTGCTAGAGGGGGCGGGAGAATAGGCGAGCAGTACTTC.

Ten or more counts support this clonotype. The genes are TRBV3-2 and TRBJ2-7; the D call TRBD2 from the table was never checked on the DNA. TRBV3-2 is a pseudogene segment. This CDR3 has 14 amino acids. The CDR3 loop is CASSRRTSGYEQYF. CDR3 DNA sequence: TGTGCCAGCAGCCGGAGGACTAGTGGCTACGAGCAGTACTTC.

In the case of this clonotype: Given a much more abundant clone one base away, this may be a read error. The V gene is TRBV7-9, the J gene TRBJ2-1; D call uncertain. The CDR3 is made up of 13 amino acids. The germline gives CDR1 SEHNR, CDR2 FQNEAQ (reference sequence). The CDR3 nucleotides are TGTGCCAGCAGCTTCTCCGCCTTAGGTGAGCAGTCCTTC. Protein product: CASSFSALGEQSF.

Regarding this clonotype: One base away lies a much larger clone, so this may be a sequencing read error. This sequence joins TRBV3-1 and TRBJ2-3, with a possible D match to TRBD1 (6 bases). CDR1 and CDR2 (germline): LGHDT, YNNKEL (reference sequence). The CDR3 sequence is 17 residues long. Trimming stripped 0 bases from V and 2 bases from J, with 15 bases between. CDR3 in DNA: TGTGCCAGCAGCCAAGATCGGTTGGACAGTCACACAGATACGCAGTATTTT. Protein: CASSQDRLDSHTDTQYF.

The chain is built from TRBV27 and TRBJ1-6; 7 positions agree with TRBD1. The CDR3 length is 15 residues. The V gene's germline CDR1 is MNHEY and CDR2 SMNVEV (reference sequence). With V trimmed by 2 bases and J by 6 bases, 4 bases remained unmatched. The CDR3, as DNA: TGTGCCAGCAGTTTACGGGGACAGATTAATTCACCCCTCCACTTT. Amino acids: CASSLRGQINSPLHF.

This clonotype was detected many times. The chain uses TRBV6-6 and TRBJ1-2; tentatively, D is TRBD1 (6 bases). This CDR3 is built from 14 residues. Germline V gene lookup returns CDR1 MNHNY and CDR2 SVGAGI (reference sequence). Trimming removed 5 bases from V and 7 bases from J, with 17 bases in between. The CDR3 DNA is TGTGCCAGCAGTCATTCGTCAGGGGCGGGTGGCTACACCTTC. Translating it yields CASSHSSGAGGYTF.

The rearrangement links TRBV20-1 to TRBJ2-2; no clear D. Between the trimmed V and J ends, which lost 0 bases and 4 bases, there was a span of 15 bases. The V gene's germline CDR1 is DFQATT and CDR2 SNEGSKA (reference sequence). The CDR3 extends over 16 amino acids. For the CDR3, the DNA is TGCAGTGCTAGAGATCCGAGGACGAAGACCACCGGGGAGCTGTTTTTT. This translates into CSARDPRTKTTGELFF.

This chain connects TRBV7-7 to TRBJ2-1; 12 nucleotides align to TRBD2. The CDR3 sequence is 17 residues long. After removal of 3 bases from V and 4 bases from J, the junction contained 7 bases not matched to a gene. Looked up from germline, CDR1 is SSHAT and CDR2 is FNYEAQ (reference sequence). The chain's CDR3 is CASSLAGLAGTYNEQFF. The CDR3 DNA reads as TGTGCCAGCAGCTTGGCAGGACTAGCGGGGACTTACAATGAGCAGTTCTTC. The full variable domain, its missing parts supplied by reference TRBV7-7 and TRBJ2-1, is GAGVSQSPRYKVTKRGQDVTLRCDPISSHATLYWYQQALGQGPEFLTYFNYEAQPDKSGLPSDRFSAERPEGSISTLTIQRTEQRDSAMYRCASSLAGLAGTYNEQFFGPGTRLTVL.

With respect to this clonotype: Its ends do not fully match the called genes, so a read error is possible. The V gene is TRBV20-1, the J gene TRBJ2-2; 9 bases line up with TRBD2. CDR3 length: 15 amino acids. CDR1 is DFQATT, CDR2 SNEGSKA, per germline (reference sequence). The CDR3 DNA follows: TGCGGTGCTACAAAAGGCGGGAGGGTCACCGGGGAGCTGTTTTTT. Residues: CGATKGGRVTGELFF.

This clonotype was counted ten times or more. This chain joins TRBV20-1 and TRBJ2-7; 11 bases align to TRBD2. Germline trimming cut 3 bases from V and 8 bases from J; bases unmatched to any gene: 9. Germline V lookup: CDR1 DFQATT, CDR2 SNEGSKA (reference sequence). The CDR3 is 14 residues long. CDR3 bases: TGCAGTGCTAGCCCCCGGCTAGCGGGAGGCAAGCAGTACTTC. It is translated as CSASPRLAGGKQYF.

This clonotype was detected ten times or more. The chain links TRBV4-3 to TRBJ1-4; no firm D call. This CDR3 is 14 amino acids long. V shed 1 base and J shed 4 bases, with 7 bases lying between them. Looked up from germline, CDR1 is LGHNA and CDR2 is YSLEER. As DNA, the CDR3 is TGCGCCAGCAGCCAAGGTAGACGTAATGAAAAACTGTTTTTT. Its protein product is CASSQGRRNEKLFF.

This clonotype was seen repeatedly, ten times or more. V usage is TRBV20-1 and J usage is TRBJ2-1, with 10 nucleotides matching TRBD2. The CDR3 has 16 amino acids. Germline V lookup: CDR1 DFQATT, CDR2 SNEGSKA (reference sequence). V shed 1 base, J shed 9 bases, and the junction held 12 bases outside the gene matches. The CDR3 reads CSARVSSAGGLGEQFF. For the CDR3, the DNA is TGCAGTGCTAGAGTCAGTTCAGCGGGAGGGCTCGGTGAGCAGTTCTTC.

This clonotype was seen more than once but under ten times. A much larger clone differs by one base, so this may be a read error. Since no conserved phenylalanine or tryptophan closes the CDR3, a read error is the likely cause. This rearrangement joins TRBV19 to TRBJ2-5; the match to TRBD2 covers 8 bases. The CDR3 has 16 amino acids. CDR1 and CDR2 (germline): LNHDA, SQIVND (reference sequence). Germline trimming cut 6 bases from V and 3 bases from J; bases unmatched to any gene: 12. CDR3 loop: CASSLFPGGPEETQYS. In DNA, the CDR3 is TGTGCCAGTAGCCTCTTTCCGGGAGGGCCAGAAGAGACCCAGTACTCC.

The chain carries TRBV3-1 and TRBJ2-1, with TRBD2 identical over 7 bases. The CDR3 length is 16 residues. The trim removed 4 bases at V and 7 bases at J, leaving 13 bases unmatched. Germline CDR1 and CDR2: LGHDT and YNNKEL (reference sequence). As DNA, the CDR3 is TGTGCCAGCAGCCCCCAGCTCGGCGGGAGAAGGAATGAGCAGTTCTTC. This codes for CASSPQLGGRRNEQFF.

The chain is built from TRBV18 and TRBJ1-3; TRBD1 aligns across 8 bases. CDR3 length: 20 amino acids. CDR1 and CDR2 (germline): KGHSH, LQKENI. The V gene end was trimmed by 1 base and the J gene end by 0 bases; junction bases not matched to a gene: 14. Here the CDR3 reads CASSPLVPGQAHFSGNTIYF. CDR3 DNA sequence: TGTGCCAGCTCACCACTGGTCCCGGGACAGGCCCATTTCTCTGGAAACACCATATATTTT.

This clonotype occurred many times. The chain employs TRBV27 and TRBJ2-7; D is uncertain. V was clipped by 3 bases and J by 0 bases, with 9 bases between them. This CDR3 is built from 14 residues. The germline gives CDR1 MNHEY, CDR2 SMNVEV (reference sequence). The CDR3 sequence: CASSFEASSYEQYF. In DNA, the CDR3 is TGTGCCAGCAGTTTTGAGGCTAGCTCCTACGAGCAGTACTTC.

The sample holds one count of this clonotype. The CDR3 DNA reads TGTGCCAGCAGCTTAGGATTGTGGTCTAGCGGCAGCCCCCCAGATACGCAGTATTTT. Amino acid sequence: CASSLGLWSSGSPPDTQYF. This chain uses TRBV7-9 with TRBJ2-3; 7 bases agree with TRBD2. V dropped 1 base and J dropped 4; count of bases not matched to a gene: 17. CDR1 is SEHNR, CDR2 FQNEAQ, per germline (reference sequence). The CDR3 runs 19 residues. Drawing the rest from reference TRBV7-9 and TRBJ2-3, the complete variable domain is DTGVSQNPRHKITKRGQNVTFRCDPISEHNRLYWYRQTLGQGPEFLTYFQNEAQLEKSRLLSDRFSAERPKGSFSTLEIQRTEQGDSAMYLCASSLGLWSSGSPPDTQYFGPGTRLTVL.

Many counts were recorded for this clonotype. V and J are TRBV6-1 and TRBJ2-3; tentative D call: TRBD1 (6 bases). V lost 5 bases and J lost 1, with 13 bases in between. CDR1 and CDR2 from the germline V gene are MNHNS and SASEGT. The CDR3 is 15 amino acids. The CDR3 loop reads CASSQHRTGTDTQYF. The CDR3 region has the DNA TGTGCCAGCAGTCAACACAGGACAGGCACAGATACGCAGTATTTT.